Listed below are T cell receptor beta chains from one sample, sequenced in a study of T cell responses to AZD1222 COVID-19 vaccine. Libraries were prepared by immunoSEQ multiplex PCR; TCRdb keeps only in-frame clonotypes and omits some of them. The data hold more than 85,000 clones, with around nine tenths observed a single time. The specimen comprised peripheral blood, sampled on day 0 of AZD1222 vaccination. The receptors stem from an adult in good health. Each CDR3 is given with its conserved first and last residue. A D gene is named only where the DNA matches it firmly. Expanded clones get a size class; other rows say once, few or many, or leave the size out.

>TRBJ1-3|.|TRBV14|.
TGTGCCAGCAGCCAAGTCCGGGGATTCTCTGGAAACACCATATATTTT
CASSQVRGFSGNTIYF
>TRBJ2-7|.|TRBV29-1|TRBD2
TGCAGCGCCCTTGGCGGGGGGGACGAGCAGTACTTC
CSALGGGDEQYF
>TRBJ2-3|.|TRBV24-1|.
TGTGCCACCAGTGATCACCCCAGCGATACTAGCACAGATACGCAGTATTTT
CATSDHPSDTSTDTQYF
>TRBJ2-1|.|TRBV19|.
TGTGCCAGTAGTATAGAGGCCACGTCCTCCTACAATGAGCAGTTCTTC
CASSIEATSSYNEQFF
>TRBJ1-5|.|TRBV21-1|.
TGTGCCAGCTCACGGACAGGGGAATATCAGCCCCAGCATTTT
CASSRTGEYQPQHF
>TRBJ1-1|.|TRBV18|TRBD1
TGTGCCAGCTCACCACAGACAGGGACCCTACTGAACACTGAAGCTTTCTTT
CASSPQTGTLLNTEAFF
>TRBJ1-2|.|TRBV2|.
TGTGCCAGCAGTGAAAAACGGGGACTATATGGCTACACCTTC
CASSEKRGLYGYTF
>TRBJ2-7|.|TRBV9|.
TGTGCCAGCAACCTAGGGAGCGGCGAGCAGTACTTC
CASNLGSGEQYF
>TRBJ1-2|.|TRBV3-1/TRBV3-2|.
TGTGCCAGCGAGTCTGATCGCTATGGCTACACCTTC
CASESDRYGYTF
>TRBJ2-7|.|TRBV14|.
TGTGCCAGCAGCCAAGAACGGGGATTCTACGAGCAGTACTTC
CASSQERGFYEQYF
>TRBJ2-7|.|TRBV5-1|TRBD2
TGCGCCAGCAGCTCCCTCCCCGGACTAGCGGGAGAGTGGGAGCAGTACTTC
CASSSLPGLAGEWEQYF
>TRBJ2-5|.|TRBV7-6|.
TGTGCCAGCAGCTCTCTCCGGGAGACCCAGTACTTC
CASSSLRETQYF
>TRBJ1-6|.|TRBV2|TRBD1
TGTGCCAGCAGGACCGGGACAGGGGGAGTGGGCCCCCTCCACTTT
CASRTGTGGVGPLHF
>TRBJ2-3|.|TRBV29-1|.
TGCAGCGTTGAACTCCTGATAGGAGATACGCAGTATTTT
CSVELLIGDTQYF
>TRBJ1-1|few|TRBV19|.
TGTGCCAGTAGTGAAACCATCATGAACACTGAAGCTTTCTTT
CASSETIMNTEAFF
>TRBJ2-5|.|TRBV29-1|.
TGCAGCCACACGGGAGACAACCAAGAGACCCAGTACTTC
CSHTGDNQETQYF
>TRBJ2-1|.|TRBV6-5|TRBD1
TGTGCCAGCAGGACCGGGACAGGGGGCAATGAGCAGTTCTTC
CASRTGTGGNEQFF
>TRBJ1-2|once|TRBV12-3/TRBV12-4|TRBD1
TGTGCCAGCAGTCACAGGGGGCGCCGTGGCTACACCTTC
CASSHRGRRGYTF
>TRBJ1-2|.|TRBV15|.
TGTGCCACCAGCAGAGATAGGCCAGCGTTCTATGGCTACACCTTC
CATSRDRPAFYGYTF
>TRBJ2-3|.|TRBV28|.
TGTGCCAGCAGTTCGGGACGGGATACGCAGTATTTT
CASSSGRDTQYF
>TRBJ1-2|.|TRBV4-1|.
TGCGCCAGCAGCCAACTGGGCCGAGCCCGTAACTATGGCTACACCTTC
CASSQLGRARNYGYTF
>TRBJ1-1|.|TRBV21-1|.
TGTGCCAGCCTGAGGGGGTTCGACAAATACACTGAAGCTTTCTTT
CASLRGFDKYTEAFF
>TRBJ1-2|.|TRBV6-2/TRBV6-3|.
TGTGCCAGCAGTTACGGGGCTGGGACCACTAACTATGGCTACACCTTC
CASSYGAGTTNYGYTF
>TRBJ2-3|.|TRBV18|.
TGTGCCAGCTCCCTCTATGTGGAGGGCACAGATACGCAGTATTTT
CASSLYVEGTDTQYF
>TRBJ1-6|.|TRBV7-2|TRBD1
TGTGCCAGCAGCCGTTACGGACAGGGTGGGTTTCTCCACTTT
CASSRYGQGGFLHF
>TRBJ1-2|.|TRBV18|.
TGTGCCAGCTACGCGGGTCAGGGAGATGGCTACACCTTC
CASYAGQGDGYTF
>TRBJ1-4|once|TRBV15|TRBD1
TGTGCCACCAGCAGAGATGGGGGACAGGGTAATGAAAAACTGTTTTTT
CATSRDGGQGNEKLFF